The 27 T cell receptor beta chains below were found in one sample sequenced in a study of technical replicates of blood from a handful of donors. Only in-frame clones appear in the TCRdb table, and some are missing; sequencing was by immunoSEQ multiplex PCR. The data show about 95,000 clones, roughly 96% seen once. Specimen: T cells isolated from PBMCs. These receptors all stem from a human donor in good health.

The J gene is TRBJ1-1, the V gene TRBV7-9; D is unclear. Germline CDR1 reads SEHNR; CDR2 reads FQNEAQ (reference sequence). The CDR3 is 15 residues long. V was pared by 1 base and J by 4 bases, with 13 bases between. CDR3 coding DNA: TGTGCCAGCAGCTTAGGGCCAGGAGGAGCCACTGAAGCTTTCTTT. It translates to CASSLGPGGATEAFF.

The CDR3 protein is CASSVAYGGLGNIQYF. The CDR3 bases are TGTGCCAGCAGCGTAGCTTACGGAGGGTTGGGAAACATTCAGTACTTC. The J gene is TRBJ2-4, the V gene TRBV9, with a possible D match to TRBD2 (6 bases). Germline V gene data show CDR1 as SGDLS and CDR2 as YYNGEE. CDR3 length equals 16 residues. Trimming left V 0 bases short and J 6 bases short, with 16 bases between.

The V and J genes are TRBV5-3 and TRBJ2-7; 8 positions agree with TRBD2. TRBV5-3 belongs to the ORF category, with a function that is uncertain. J lost 3 bases, V lost 3 bases, and 2 bases had no gene match. CDR3 length: 13 residues. CDR3 sequence: CARSSSGLYEQYF. CDR3 bases: TGTGCCAGAAGCTCTAGCGGGCTCTACGAGCAGTACTTC.

This chain connects TRBV6-4 to TRBJ1-2, with 9 bases matching TRBD1. The germline V gene encodes CDR1 MRHNA and CDR2 SNTAGT. The CDR3 contains 17 residues. V shed 7 bases and J 3 bases; nucleotides not matched to a gene: 15. The CDR3 DNA reads TGTGCCAGCACTACGGAACAGGGGGCTTTTAAGGACTATGGCTACACCTTC. Amino acid sequence: CASTTEQGAFKDYGYTF.

In this sample, this clone turned up once. The genes are TRBV19 and TRBJ2-5; a weak D match, TRBD2 (5 bases). This CDR3 is 14 amino acids long. V lost 5 bases and J lost 3, with 13 bases in between. CDR1 is LNHDA, CDR2 SQIVND, per germline (reference sequence). The CDR3 loop is CASSSGWAKETQYF. CDR3 coding DNA: TGTGCCAGTAGTTCGGGATGGGCCAAAGAGACCCAGTACTTC.

The chain is built from TRBV5-4 and TRBJ2-7; maybe TRBD2 (7 bases). Germline-derived CDR1 and CDR2 are SGHNT and YYREEE (reference sequence). Trimming pared 2 bases from V and 2 bases from J, leaving 14 bases between. The CDR3 has 15 amino acids. Written as DNA, the CDR3 is TGTGCCAGCAGCTTTGGGGGGGCGGAAGCCTACGAGCAGTACTTC. As protein: CASSFGGAEAYEQYF.

This clone was seen once. The CDR3 bases are TGTGCCAGTAGCCTAGCGAGTGGCTATGGCTACACCTTC. Protein sequence: CASSLASGYGYTF. This chain links TRBV19 with TRBJ1-2, with D unclear. Looked up from germline, CDR1 is LNHDA and CDR2 is SQIVND (reference sequence). There are 13 residues in the CDR3. Trimming cost V 6 bases and J 4 bases, with 12 bases left between them.

The V gene is TRBV19, the J gene TRBJ1-4; tentative D call: TRBD1 (6 bases). Germline-derived CDR1 and CDR2 are LNHDA and SQIVND (reference sequence). The CDR3 spans 13 residues. Trimming removed 5 bases from V and 7 bases from J, with 11 bases in between. CDR3 amino acids: CASSVTGTEKLFF. The CDR3 bases are TGTGCCAGTAGTGTTACAGGGACTGAAAAACTGTTTTTT.

V gene TRBV9 combines with J gene TRBJ1-4; a weak D match, TRBD1 (6 bases). The CDR3 covers 14 residues. Germline CDR1 is SGDLS and CDR2 is YYNGEE. V shed 3 bases and J shed 10 bases, with 16 bases lying between them. The chain's CDR3 is CASSAGDTGRKLFF. CDR3 DNA: TGTGCCAGCAGCGCAGGGGACACCGGAAGAAAACTGTTTTTT.

The chain carries TRBV27 and TRBJ2-1; 14 bases fit TRBD2. CDR3 length: 15 residues. Germline V CDR1 and CDR2: MNHEY, SMNVEV (reference sequence). Germline trimming cut 3 bases from V and 9 bases from J; bases unmatched to any gene: 4. This chain's CDR3 is CASSLGLAGAGEQFF. DNA of the CDR3: TGTGCCAGCAGTTTGGGACTAGCGGGAGCGGGTGAGCAGTTCTTC.

The chain combines TRBV11-2 with TRBJ2-1, with 7 nucleotides matching TRBD1. The CDR3 extends over 15 amino acids. CDR1 and CDR2 (germline): SGHAT, FQNNGV. J lost 0 bases, V lost 6 bases, and 5 bases had no gene match. The DNA of the CDR3 is TGTGCCAGCAGTTCTAGACAGGGCTCCTACAATGAGCAGTTCTTC. As protein: CASSSRQGSYNEQFF.

DNA of the CDR3: TGTGCCACCAGCAGAATGGGACTAGCGGAGGGTAATACGCAGTATTTT. This codes for CATSRMGLAEGNTQYF. The chain couples TRBV15 to TRBJ2-3; 11 bases fit TRBD2. The CDR3 consists of 16 residues. V was pared by 2 bases and J by 7 bases, with 8 bases of the junction left unmatched. Looked up from germline, CDR1 is LNHNV and CDR2 is YYDKDF (reference sequence). Complete variable domain (other parts from reference TRBV15 and TRBJ2-3): DAMVIQNPRYQVTQFGKPVTLSCSQTLNHNVMYWYQQKSSQAPKLLFHYYDKDFNNEADTPDNFQSRRPNTSFCFLDIRSPGLGDTAMYLCATSRMGLAEGNTQYFGPGTRLTVL.

The V and J genes are TRBV7-8 and TRBJ2-1; 8 nucleotides match TRBD2. The CDR3 has 18 amino acids. V lost 1 base, J lost 6 bases, and 14 bases stayed unmatched. Looked up from germline, CDR1 is SGHVS and CDR2 is FQNEAQ. The CDR3 nucleotides are TGTGCCAGCAGCTTAGTTCGGCGGGAGGTCGTCCTGTCCAATGAGCAGTTCTTC. Residues: CASSLVRREVVLSNEQFF.

This chain joins TRBV19 and TRBJ2-7; 8 bases agree with TRBD1. Germline lookup yields CDR1 LNHDA and CDR2 SQIVND (reference sequence). J lost 2 bases, V lost 3 bases, and 9 bases had no gene match. This CDR3 has 16 residues. The CDR3 DNA reads TGTGCCAGTAGTATTTTACGACAGGGGCGGACCTACGAGCAGTACTTC. Protein: CASSILRQGRTYEQYF.

The J gene is TRBJ1-2, the V gene TRBV28, with D tentatively TRBD1 (5 bases). CDR3 size: 13 residues. The germline V gene encodes CDR1 MDHEN and CDR2 SYDVKM. The V and J ends lost 3 bases and 5 bases respectively, with 10 bases between them. CDR3 residues: CASSFMEGYGYTF. CDR3 nucleotides: TGTGCCAGCAGTTTTATGGAGGGGTATGGCTACACCTTC.

J is TRBJ2-7 and V is TRBV7-9, with a tentative D call TRBD1 (5 bases). The CDR3 totals 13 residues. Trimming removed 1 base at V and 3 bases at J, with 7 bases between. CDR1 SEHNR and CDR2 FQNEAQ come from the germline V gene (reference sequence). CDR3 in amino acids: CASSLDRFYEQYF. The DNA for the CDR3 is TGTGCCAGCAGCTTAGACAGGTTCTACGAGCAGTACTTC.

The V call is TRBV4-2, the J call TRBJ2-1, with D possibly being TRBD2 (6 bases). The CDR3 extends over 15 amino acids. V lost 1 base and J 7 bases, leaving 14 bases between the germline ends. Germline CDR1 and CDR2: LGHNA and YNFKEQ. CDR3 nucleotide sequence: TGTGCCAGCAGCCAAGGGGTTTCGCGGGAAAATGAGCAGTTCTTC. Translated, it gives CASSQGVSRENEQFF.

The V gene is TRBV5-1, the J gene TRBJ1-2, with 7 bases aligning to TRBD1. The CDR3 extends over 13 amino acids. The germline V gene encodes CDR1 SGHRS and CDR2 YFSETQ. With 5 bases clipped from V and 4 bases from J, the junction kept 5 bases outside the gene matches. The CDR3 region has the DNA TGCGCCAGCAGAAACCGACAGGGCTATGGCTACACCTTC. This translates into CASRNRQGYGYTF.

The rearrangement links TRBV7-2 to TRBJ1-3; D unclear. The CDR3 is made up of 16 amino acids. V lost 3 bases and J 4 bases, leaving 16 bases between the germline ends. The germline gives CDR1 SGHTA, CDR2 FQGNSA. CDR3 sequence (DNA): TGTGCCAGCAGCTTGACCAATTCGGGTCCAGGAAACACCATATATTTT. Amino acid sequence: CASSLTNSGPGNTIYF.

V is TRBV15 and J is TRBJ2-3; the match to TRBD2 covers 7 bases. The CDR3 runs 19 residues. The J segment lost 7 bases and the V segment lost 0 bases, leaving 19 bases of the junction unmatched. CDR1 and CDR2 from the germline V gene are LNHNV and YYDKDF (reference sequence). The chain's CDR3 is CATSRDLVFAGAVGNTQYF. DNA of the CDR3: TGTGCCACCAGCAGAGATCTCGTATTTGCGGGAGCGGTCGGAAATACGCAGTATTTT.

Here the CDR3 DNA reads TGTGCCAGCAGCCCCTACTTAAGCGGGACCCCCTACGAGCAGTACTTC. Protein: CASSPYLSGTPYEQYF. The rearrangement uses TRBV9 and TRBJ2-7; 7 bases agree with TRBD2. Germline V lookup: CDR1 SGDLS, CDR2 YYNGEE. The CDR3 spans 16 residues. Unmatched junction bases numbered 12, after V lost 4 bases and J lost 2 bases.

The chain couples TRBV11-2 to TRBJ2-7; tentatively, D is TRBD2 (5 bases). This CDR3 contains 15 residues. V was pared by 0 bases and J by 0 bases, with 9 bases between. CDR1 and CDR2 from the germline V gene are SGHAT and FQNNGV. CDR3: CASSLEGASSYEQYF. CDR3 bases: TGTGCCAGCAGCTTAGAGGGAGCCAGCTCCTACGAGCAGTACTTC.

This chain connects TRBV14 to TRBJ2-1; 10 bases are a match to TRBD1. Losses at the gene ends were 2 bases for V and 6 bases for J; bases not matched to a gene: 4. Germline CDR1 reads SGHDN; CDR2 reads FVKESK. This CDR3 has 15 residues. The CDR3 sequence: CASSQIWTGGNEQFF. The CDR3 coding sequence is TGTGCCAGCAGCCAAATCTGGACAGGGGGCAATGAGCAGTTCTTC.

This clone was picked up one time. The chain couples TRBV19 to TRBJ2-2; 10 bases fit TRBD1. V lost 4 bases and J lost 2; bases outside the gene matches: 7. The germline V gene has CDR1 LNHDA and CDR2 SQIVND (reference sequence). This CDR3 is built from 17 residues. The CDR3 region has the DNA TGTGCCAGTAGTACCAGGACAGGGGGTCGTAACACCGGGGAGCTGTTTTTT. Protein sequence: CASSTRTGGRNTGELFF.

The chain has TRBV7-8 and TRBJ1-2; 7 bases line up with TRBD1. The CDR3 totals 14 residues. V trimming: 3 bases; J trimming: 2 bases; junction bases outside the gene matches: 3. The germline gives CDR1 SGHVS, CDR2 FQNEAQ. The CDR3 DNA sequence: TGTGCCAGCAGCTTGGTCAGGGGGAACTATGGCTACACCTTC. Protein sequence: CASSLVRGNYGYTF.

As for this clone: Other nucleotide sequences in the sample specify the same CDR3. The rearrangement joins TRBV5-4 to TRBJ2-3; D is uncertain. Between the trimmed V and J ends, which lost 0 bases and 1 base, there was a span of 3 bases. The CDR3 is 13 residues long. The germline V gene has CDR1 SGHNT and CDR2 YYREEE (reference sequence). CDR3 sequence reads: CASSLAGTDTQYF. The CDR3 DNA follows: TGTGCCAGCAGCTTGGCAGGCACAGATACGCAGTATTTT.

The chain is built from TRBV14 and TRBJ2-7; 10 nucleotides agree with TRBD2. J was trimmed by 7 bases and V by 3 bases; bases with no gene match: 12. CDR1 is SGHDN and CDR2 is FVKESK in the germline V gene. The CDR3 contains 16 residues. The CDR3 DNA follows: TGTGCCAGCAGCCAGAGTCTAGCGGGGGTCCTTTATGAGCAGTACTTC. The encoded protein is CASSQSLAGVLYEQYF.